This T cell receptor beta chain derives from a study of T and B cells in COVID-19 patients. The overall study: Median age was about 34 years in the recovered cohort and approximately 72 years in the active-infection cohort. Study-level points and caveats: In COVID-19 patients, T cell receptor beta variable and joining gene use was reportedly strongly skewed. Of 2,000 to 2,500 TCR clusters found only in the recovered cohort, approximately 34 had low generation probability.

Notes on this clonotype: Antigen unknown.

Germline values: CDR1 MNHEY, CDR2 SVGAGI. The V and J ends lost 0 bases and 6 bases respectively, with 12 bases between them. CDR3 size: 15 residues. BIOMED2 TRB-A/B primer pools were used in multiplex TRB PCR. TCRdb reanalysed the multiplex PCR reads using MiXCR and keeps one entry per CDR3 protein. Counted here are some 3,500 distinct CDR3 sequences, approximately 28% occurring once; the ten biggest clones make up approximately 59%. TRB was amplified from roughly 250-500 ng of blood genomic DNA. Sequencing was performed on blood. The clonotype was recovered from a human donor with active COVID-19. The donor label of this sample is uncertain. The chain is built from TRBV6-5 and TRBJ2-1; D is tentatively TRBD1 or TRBD2 (5 bases each). The DNA of the CDR3 is TGTGCCAGCAGTTACTCCATCCTGAGGGGCAATGAGCAGTTCTTC. This sequence encodes CASSYSILRGNEQFF.